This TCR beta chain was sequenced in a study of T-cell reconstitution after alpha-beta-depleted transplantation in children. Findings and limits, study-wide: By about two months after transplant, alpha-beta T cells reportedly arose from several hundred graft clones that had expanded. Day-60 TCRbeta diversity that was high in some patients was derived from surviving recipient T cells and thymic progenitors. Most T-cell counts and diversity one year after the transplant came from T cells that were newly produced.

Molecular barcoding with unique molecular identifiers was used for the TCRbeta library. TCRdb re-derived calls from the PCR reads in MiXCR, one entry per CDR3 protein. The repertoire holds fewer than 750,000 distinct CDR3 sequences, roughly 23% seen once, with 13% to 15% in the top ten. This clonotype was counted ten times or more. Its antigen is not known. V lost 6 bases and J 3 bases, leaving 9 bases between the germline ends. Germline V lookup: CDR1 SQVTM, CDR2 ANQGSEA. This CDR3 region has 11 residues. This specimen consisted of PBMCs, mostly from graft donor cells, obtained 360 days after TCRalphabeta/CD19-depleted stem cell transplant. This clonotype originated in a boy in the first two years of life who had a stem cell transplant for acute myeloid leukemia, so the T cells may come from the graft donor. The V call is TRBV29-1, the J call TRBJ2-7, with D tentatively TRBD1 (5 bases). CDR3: CSVDKDYEQYF. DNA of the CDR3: TGCAGCGTGGACAAGGACTACGAGCAGTACTTC.